This TCR beta chain came from a study of T cell clonality in common variable immunodeficiency. Libraries were prepared by immunoSEQ multiplex PCR; TCRdb keeps only in-frame clonotypes and omits some of them. Listed for the sample are tens of thousands of clones, none seen a single time. This clone was detected many times. Its antigen is unknown. Sequencing ends 3 residues short of the CDR3 end; the germline J gene provides the rest. Study conclusions and caveats: Fewer deletions and N-nucleotide insertions were reportedly seen in common variable immunodeficiency TCR beta sequences.

The CDR3 consists of 16 residues. J gave up 0 bases and V 3 bases, and 5 bases lay outside the gene matches. In germline, CDR1 is SGHTA, CDR2 FQGTGA. The specimen was peripheral blood mononuclear cells. The sequence was collected from a person aged 18 to 75 in good health. V and J are TRBV7-3 and TRBJ2-3; 8 nucleotides align to TRBD2. Incomplete CDR3 DNA: TGTGCCAGCAGCTTTGCGGGGGGCGGGAGCACAGATACG. Encoded protein: CASSFAGGGSTDT. The entire CDR3 sequence reads CASSFAGGGSTDTQYF.